The rows below give T cell receptor beta chains drawn from one sample of a study of T cell repertoires in cytomegalovirus infection. From the reads, TCRdb called clonotypes with MiXCR, one entry per CDR3 protein. The sample has some 590,000 distinct CDR3 sequences, approximately 40% seen once; the top ten hold about 48%. Their antigens are not known. This material consisted of cultured PBMCs, taken from culture after CMV antigen stimulation. These receptors originate from a human donor in good health (CMV status not recorded). Some clones in this sample may be carry-over from other donors' samples. Both conserved end residues are part of each CDR3. D genes are given only for firm matches. Clone sizes are given selectively: once, few, many, or a class where the clone is expanded.

abundance	d_gene	j_gene	v_gene	CDR3aa	CDR3nt
few	.	TRBJ2-7	TRBV6-6	CASGGGEQYF	TGTGCCAGCGGGGGAGGAGAGCAGTACTTC
.	.	TRBJ1-5	TRBV12-3/TRBV12-4	CASTPGRPDQPQHF	TGTGCCAGCACCCCGGGGCGGCCGGATCAGCCCCAGCATTTT
.	.	TRBJ1-4	TRBV15	CATSKSPEGEKLFF	TGTGCCACCAGCAAGTCCCCCGAAGGGGAAAAACTGTTTTTT
.	.	TRBJ2-2	TRBV7-6	CASSSRVPTGELFF	TGTGCCAGCAGCTCCCGGGTCCCCACCGGGGAGCTGTTTTTT
.	TRBD1	TRBJ1-2	TRBV2	CASRGTGATLYGYTF	TGTGCCTCACGAGGGACAGGGGCGACCCTCTATGGCTACACCTTC
.	TRBD1	TRBJ1-2	TRBV4-1	CASSQVLGTGKFYGYTF	TGCGCCAGCAGCCAAGTCCTCGGGACAGGAAAATTCTATGGCTACACCTTC
.	.	TRBJ1-5	TRBV6-2/TRBV6-3	CASGRPGSAQHF	TGTGCCAGCGGCCGCCCGGGGTCAGCCCAGCATTTT
.	.	TRBJ2-7	TRBV7-2	CASSPRLGGSLEQYF	TGTGCCAGCAGCCCAAGACTGGGCGGGTCCCTAGAGCAGTACTTC
.	.	TRBJ1-4	TRBV20-1	CSARDALNGEKLFF	TGCAGTGCTAGAGACGCCCTCAATGGGGAAAAACTGTTTTTT
.	.	TRBJ2-1	TRBV11-2	CASGREGTEQFF	TGTGCGTCAGGTCGGGAAGGCACTGAGCAGTTCTTC
.	.	TRBJ2-2	TRBV2	CASSVKVTGELFF	TGTGCCAGCAGCGTGAAGGTCACCGGGGAGCTGTTTTTT
.	.	TRBJ1-2	TRBV12-3/TRBV12-4	CASDGGGGRTNYGYTF	TGTGCCAGCGACGGTGGTGGGGGCCGGACTAACTATGGCTACACCTTC
.	.	TRBJ1-1	TRBV4-1	CASSQEQTLALGEAFF	TGCGCCAGCAGCCAAGAACAGACCTTAGCCTTGGGAGAAGCTTTCTTT
few	.	TRBJ1-1	TRBV7-6	CASSPQVGTEAFF	TGTGCCAGCAGCCCCCAGGTTGGCACTGAAGCTTTCTTT
.	TRBD1	TRBJ2-1	TRBV10-3	CAITEGATDEQFF	TGTGCCATCACTGAGGGGGCCACGGATGAGCAGTTCTTC
.	TRBD2	TRBJ2-3	TRBV12-3/TRBV12-4	CASSLTGGKSTDTQYF	TGTGCCAGCAGCCTAACGGGAGGGAAGAGCACAGATACGCAGTATTTT
few	.	TRBJ1-1	TRBV7-2	CASSFQGRVNTEAFF	TGTGCCAGCAGCTTTCAGGGGCGGGTGAACACTGAAGCTTTCTTT
.	.	TRBJ2-3	TRBV10-3	CAAGQTSTDTQYF	TGTGCCGCCGGACAGACAAGCACAGATACGCAGTATTTT